The rows below give T cell receptor beta chains drawn from one sample of a study of blood T cells in healthy people across ages. One entry per CDR3 protein results from TCRdb running MiXCR on the 5' RACE reads. The sample comprises roughly 1.6 million distinct CDR3 sequences, around 36% of which are singletons, and roughly 12% rests with the top ten. What was sequenced was blood. The receptors shown here come from a woman aged 30 to 39 in good health. Both conserved end residues are part of each CDR3. The D gene is left open where the match is weak. Part of the rows lack a size; the others show once, few, many or a class for expanded clones.

abundance	d_gene	j_gene	v_gene	CDR3nt	CDR3aa
few	TRBD2	TRBJ2-1	TRBV12-3/TRBV12-4	TGTGCCAGCAGTTTAGGTGGGACTAGCGGTCGGGGGAATGAGCAGTTCTTC	CASSLGGTSGRGNEQFF
many	NA	TRBJ2-1	TRBV7-2	TGTGCCAGCAGCTTCACCCCTAACTCCTACAATGAGCAGTTCTTC	CASSFTPNSYNEQFF
many	TRBD2	TRBJ2-5	TRBV7-2	TGTGCCAGCAGCTTTCCTGCGGGGGGGGCGGAGACCCAGTACTTC	CASSFPAGGAETQYF
few	NA	TRBJ1-1	TRBV7-3	TGTGCCAGCAGCTCGGGACGGGACACTGAAGCTTTCTTT	CASSSGRDTEAFF
few	NA	TRBJ2-1	TRBV5-5	TGTGCCAGCAGCAAGCAGGTGACCTTAGTACCCCACAATGAGCAGTTCTTC	CASSKQVTLVPHNEQFF
few	TRBD2	TRBJ2-1	TRBV20-1	TGCAGTGCTAGAGGTCTAGCGGGAGGGCCTCGCTCCTACAATGAGCAGTTCTTC	CSARGLAGGPRSYNEQFF
NA	TRBD2	TRBJ2-5	TRBV3-1	TGTGCCAGCAGTCAAGAAAGGGCCGGACTAGCGGAAGAGACCCAGTACTTC	CASSQERAGLAEETQYF
NA	NA	TRBJ2-7	TRBV28	TGTGCCAGCAGTTTAAACAGGGGGGGGGACGAGCAGTACTTC	CASSLNRGGDEQYF
once	TRBD1	TRBJ2-7	TRBV5-1	TGCGCCAGCAGCCCCGGGACAGGGGCCTCGGGAGAGCAGTACTTC	CASSPGTGASGEQYF
NA	TRBD1	TRBJ2-7	TRBV9	TGTGCCAGCAGCGTAGACCCCGGGACAGGTAATTACGAGCAGTACTTC	CASSVDPGTGNYEQYF
NA	TRBD1	TRBJ2-1	TRBV19	TGTGCCAGTAGGCCGACAGGGGGAACCTACAATGAGCAGTTCTTC	CASRPTGGTYNEQFF
NA	NA	TRBJ2-3	TRBV12-5	TGTGCTAGTGGTGAGGGTACCACAGATACGCAGTATTTT	CASGEGTTDTQYF
NA	NA	TRBJ2-7	TRBV3-1	TGTGCCAGCAGCCCCGGGTACAGGCTGATAGGCAGGGAGCAGTACTTC	CASSPGYRLIGREQYF
NA	NA	TRBJ1-4	TRBV6-5	TGTGCCAGCAGTGACGGCTCCGTTAATGAAAAACTGTTTTTT	CASSDGSVNEKLFF
NA	TRBD2	TRBJ2-1	TRBV15	TGTGCCACCCGGAGGAGCGGGAGATGGGATGAGCAGTTCTTC	CATRRSGRWDEQFF
NA	NA	TRBJ1-1	TRBV15	TGTGCCACCAGCCCCCCGGGACGGGCGAACACTGAAGCTTTCTTT	CATSPPGRANTEAFF
NA	TRBD1	TRBJ2-5	TRBV5-4	TGTGCCAGCAGGGCTGACAGGGGAAAGACCCAGTACTTC	CASRADRGKTQYF
NA	TRBD2	TRBJ2-5	TRBV7-2	TGTGCCAGCAGCTTAGCGGGAAAGCGGGGAGGAGAGACCCAGTACTTC	CASSLAGKRGGETQYF
NA	TRBD1	TRBJ2-1	TRBV5-4	TGTGCCAGCAGACCCGGGACAGGGGCTACATCCTCCTACAATGAGCAGTTCTTC	CASRPGTGATSSYNEQFF
NA	NA	TRBJ2-3	TRBV9	TGTGCCAGCAGTGTGGATAGCGGAAACACAGATACGCAGTATTTT	CASSVDSGNTDTQYF
few	TRBD2	TRBJ2-3	TRBV7-2	TGTGCCAGCAGCCCACGGGGGGGCAAAACAGATACGCAGTATTTT	CASSPRGGKTDTQYF
NA	TRBD1	TRBJ2-7	TRBV25-1	TGTGCCAGCAGTGACATCGACAGGGCCTACGAGCAGTACTTC	CASSDIDRAYEQYF
NA	NA	TRBJ2-7	TRBV2	TGTGCCAGCAGTGATTGGTCGGGACACACCGCCTACGAGCAGTACTTC	CASSDWSGHTAYEQYF
NA	TRBD1	TRBJ2-7	TRBV6-6	TGTGCCAGCAGTTACCCGGCGGGACAGGGTAAAAACGAGCAGTACTTC	CASSYPAGQGKNEQYF
many	NA	TRBJ2-5	TRBV7-6	TGTGCCAGCAGCCCTCTGGGTGTGCCCCAAGAGACCCAGTACTTC	CASSPLGVPQETQYF
NA	TRBD2	TRBJ2-1	TRBV28	TGTGCCAGCAGTTTACTAGCGGGAGATTTATATGACAATGAGCAGTTCTTC	CASSLLAGDLYDNEQFF
many	NA	TRBJ2-1	TRBV5-1	TGCGCCAGCAGCTTGACGGACTACAATGAGCAGTTCTTC	CASSLTDYNEQFF
NA	TRBD1	TRBJ2-7	TRBV28	TGTGCCAGCTTCCGGGACAGCACCTACGAGCAGTACTTC	CASFRDSTYEQYF
few	NA	TRBJ2-3	TRBV30	TGTGCCTGGAGTACCGGGACAGATACGCAGTATTTT	CAWSTGTDTQYF
NA	NA	TRBJ2-5	TRBV6-6	TGTGCCAGCCACCAGATGGGGGATCAGACCCAGTACTTC	CASHQMGDQTQYF
few	NA	TRBJ2-5	TRBV5-4	TGTGCCAGCAGTGCTCCGGGCCGTGAGGAGACCCAGTACTTC	CASSAPGREETQYF
many	NA	TRBJ2-6	TRBV4-1	TGCGCCAGCAGCCAAGAACCACCTTGGAGCTCTGGGGCCAACGTCCTGACTTTC	CASSQEPPWSSGANVLTF
few	NA	TRBJ2-3	TRBV6-1	TGTGCCAGCAGCGATTGGGGAGGTGGAGATACGCAGTATTTT	CASSDWGGGDTQYF
NA	NA	TRBJ1-2	TRBV7-9	TGTGCCAGCACCTTCACACAAGGGCCTAATCTTGGCTACACCTTC	CASTFTQGPNLGYTF
NA	TRBD1	TRBJ1-1	TRBV10-3	TGTGCCACGACAGGGGGCGCAGAGGACACTGAAGCTTTCTTT	CATTGGAEDTEAFF
few	NA	TRBJ1-2	TRBV6-1	TGTGCCAGCAGACGGGAAACCCCCTGGGGCTACACCTTC	CASRRETPWGYTF
NA	TRBD1	TRBJ1-2	TRBV29-1	TGCAGCGTTGAAACCGGGACAGCATATGGCTACACCTTC	CSVETGTAYGYTF
few	TRBD2	TRBJ2-1	TRBV12-3/TRBV12-4	TGTGCCAGCAGCGGACTAGCGGGGGGGCAAGAACTTTACAATGAGCAGTTCTTC	CASSGLAGGQELYNEQFF
few	TRBD1	TRBJ2-7	TRBV6-5	TGTGCCAGCAGTCCGAACAGGGGCCACGAGCAGTACTTC	CASSPNRGHEQYF
few	NA	TRBJ1-2	TRBV20-1	TGCAGTGCTAAGCAGGGGACCTATGGCTACACCTTC	CSAKQGTYGYTF
NA	TRBD1	TRBJ2-2	TRBV6-6	TGTGCCAGCAGACCCCGGACAGGGGGCTACGGGGAGCTGTTTTTT	CASRPRTGGYGELFF
NA	TRBD1	TRBJ1-5	TRBV15	TGTGCCACCAGTAAAATTGGACAGGGGACTCAGCCCCAGCATTTT	CATSKIGQGTQPQHF
NA	TRBD2	TRBJ2-3	TRBV6-2/TRBV6-3	TGTGCCAGCACCGGGACTAGCGGGATAGTTGATACGCAGTATTTT	CASTGTSGIVDTQYF
NA	TRBD2	TRBJ2-7	TRBV4-2	TGTGCCAGCAGATGGACTAGCGGAGTCCACGAGCAGTACTTC	CASRWTSGVHEQYF
NA	NA	TRBJ1-4	TRBV30	TGTGCCTGGAGTCCGGGACGGATTAATGAAAAACTGTTTTTT	CAWSPGRINEKLFF
NA	NA	TRBJ1-5	TRBV12-3/TRBV12-4	TGTGCCAGCAGTCAGGGGACACTTTATCAGCCCCAGCATTTT	CASSQGTLYQPQHF
few	NA	TRBJ2-1	TRBV5-1	TGCGCCAGCAGCTTTAGTGTTACCGATACCTACAATGAGCAGTTCTTC	CASSFSVTDTYNEQFF
NA	NA	TRBJ1-2	TRBV4-1	TGCGCCAGCAGCCCAGCGAAGGGTTGGGGCAACTATGGCTACACCTTC	CASSPAKGWGNYGYTF